The clone carrying this T cell receptor beta chain was seen ten or more times. This entry comes from a study of regulatory T cells in long-lasting Graves disease. Libraries of TCR beta came from iRepertoire HTBI primers plus Arm-PCR of CDR3 regions. From the multiplex PCR reads, TCRdb called clonotypes with MiXCR, one entry per CDR3 protein. This sample carries some 470,000 distinct CDR3 sequences, about a fifth of them seen once, and the ten largest clones take more than 6%. Time point described: persistent/refractory GD, antithyroid drugs over 5 years with positive TRAb. PBMC RNA was the source of the TCR library. V lost 3 bases and J 6 bases, leaving 17 bases between the germline ends. The germline V gene has CDR1 ENHRY and CDR2 SYGVKD. This CDR3 is 15 amino acids long.

Here the sequenced sample was peripheral blood mononuclear cells (PBMCs), taken when the disease was refractory, from a patient treated with antithyroid drugs. This clonotype originated in a female donor with Graves disease. This rearrangement joins TRBV10-3 to TRBJ2-5; possibly TRBD1 for D (5 bases). As DNA, the CDR3 is TGTGCCATCAGTGATCCGGACATACTCGAGCAGACCCAGTACTTC. Its translation is CAISDPDILEQTQYF.